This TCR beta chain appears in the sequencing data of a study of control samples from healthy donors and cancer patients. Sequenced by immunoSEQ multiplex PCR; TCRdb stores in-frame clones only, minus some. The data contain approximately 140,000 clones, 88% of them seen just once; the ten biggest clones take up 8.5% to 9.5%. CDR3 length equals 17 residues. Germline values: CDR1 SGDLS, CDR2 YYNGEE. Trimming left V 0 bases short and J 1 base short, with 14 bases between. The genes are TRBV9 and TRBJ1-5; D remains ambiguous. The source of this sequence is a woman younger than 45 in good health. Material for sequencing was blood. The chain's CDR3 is CASSVAGRWRSNQPQHF. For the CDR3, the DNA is TGTGCCAGCAGCGTAGCCGGGCGCTGGCGAAGCAATCAGCCCCAGCATTTT.